This record concerns one TCR beta chain sequence. The antigen is undetermined. This record comes from a study of sequential checkpoint blockade in melanoma. Sample treatment: randomized to nivolumab then ipilimumab (arm A) or the reverse (arm B). Study-level findings and limits: Response in arm A was associated with pretreatment TIL clonality.

Germline-derived CDR1 and CDR2 are GTSNPN and SVGIG (reference sequence). The CDR3 length is 15 residues. Trimming pared 2 bases from V and 4 bases from J, leaving 14 bases between. Clones were read by immunoSEQ multiplex PCR, and TCRdb kept only the in-frame ones, dropping some. The sample consists of a few thousand clones, around 20% of them appearing once. This material consisted of tumor tissue (inferred from file names), taken from a patient given nivolumab and ipilimumab in sequence. The TCR sequence derives from a human donor with melanoma. This chain connects TRBV30 to TRBJ2-2, with TRBD2 as a possible D gene (5 bases). CDR3 in DNA: TGTGCCTGGAGTTTCGGGGTGGGTTTCACCGGGGAGCTGTTTTTT. This gives the protein CAWSFGVGFTGELFF.